The 5 T cell receptor beta chains reported below all come from one sample, sequenced in a study of cytomegalovirus exposure and HLA in healthy donors (dated by TCRdb to 2015 to 2018). Libraries were prepared through the immunoSEQ multiplex PCR assay. For the multiplex PCR, a mixture combining 60 forward primers for TCR Vbeta segments and 13 reverse primers for TCR Jbeta segments was used. TCRdb's version of the immuneACCESS table is confined to in-frame rearrangements and falls short of the full clone set. An unresolved V gene accounts for under half of the shortfall where checked; the remainder is of unknown origin. The sample contains roughly 190,000 clones, more than 75% of them found a single time. 12% to 15% of the sample is held by the ten biggest clonotypes. What was sequenced was PBMCs. The receptors stem from a woman in her twenties or thirties in good health and CMV-seropositive.

This chain links TRBV27 with TRBJ2-7; 10 bases match TRBD1. The germline V gene encodes CDR1 MNHEY and CDR2 SMNVEV (reference sequence). The CDR3 contains 15 residues. The junction had 5 bases not matched to a gene; V was cut back by 0 bases and J by 6 bases. The CDR3: CASSLSAGTGVEQYF. The CDR3 DNA is TGTGCCAGCAGTTTATCGGCCGGGACAGGGGTCGAGCAGTACTTC.

The chain recombines TRBV9 with TRBJ1-5, with D uncertain. Germline V CDR1 and CDR2: SGDLS, YYNGEE. V was clipped by 4 bases and J by 4 bases, with 15 bases between them. The CDR3 is 15 amino acids. CDR3 sequence: CASSFGPDLNQPQHF. The CDR3, as DNA: TGTGCCAGCAGCTTTGGGCCCGACCTGAATCAGCCCCAGCATTTT.

V is TRBV28 and J is TRBJ1-4; 7 nucleotides match TRBD1. The trim removed 2 bases at V and 6 bases at J, leaving 6 bases unmatched. This CDR3 spans 15 amino acids. Germline lookup yields CDR1 MDHEN and CDR2 SYDVKM. CDR3 nucleotides: TGTGCCAGCAGTTTACCAGGGGGGTATGATGAAAAACTGTTTTTT. Encoded protein: CASSLPGGYDEKLFF.

This chain joins TRBV11-2 and TRBJ1-4, with a tentative D call TRBD1 (6 bases). The V end lost 1 base, the J end lost 4 bases, and 10 bases lay between the germline ends. The CDR3 runs to 15 residues. CDR1 is SGHAT and CDR2 is FQNNGV in the germline V gene. CDR3 nucleotide sequence: TGTGCCAGCAGCTTAGGAGGACAGATTAATGAAAAACTGTTTTTT. Its protein is CASSLGGQINEKLFF.

This rearrangement joins TRBV28 to TRBJ2-5, with D maybe TRBD2 (6 bases). This CDR3 has 15 residues. The V gene lost 3 bases and the J gene lost 1 base, with 12 bases spanning the gap. Germline V CDR1 and CDR2: MDHEN, SYDVKM. The CDR3 nucleotides are TGTGCCAGCAGTTTTGACGGGAGTGGCCAAGAGACCCAGTACTTC. The encoded protein is CASSFDGSGQETQYF.